This T cell receptor (beta chain) derives from a study of blood T cell repertoires in COVID-19. Germline V gives CDR1 SNHLY, CDR2 FYNNEI. This CDR3 contains 15 residues. Between the trimmed V and J ends, which lost 7 bases and 4 bases, there was a span of 17 bases. In the original analysis: Researchers report that nucleated cell counts were estimated from reference gene primer amplification. Here immunoSEQ multiplex PCR was the method, and the copy in TCRdb shows in-frame clones only, minus some. Clone size and V and J calls were adopted from that table, with D and trimming inferred from the DNA. Of about 140,000 clones in the sample, around 82% were seen once.

The source material was peripheral blood. The TCR was taken from a human donor in a cohort sampled during active COVID-19. The rearrangement joins TRBV2 to TRBJ1-3, with D hard to call. The CDR3 DNA reads TGTGCCAGCATAATTGTACCCGCGGGGGGAAACACCATATATTTT. Translation gives CASIIVPAGGNTIYF.